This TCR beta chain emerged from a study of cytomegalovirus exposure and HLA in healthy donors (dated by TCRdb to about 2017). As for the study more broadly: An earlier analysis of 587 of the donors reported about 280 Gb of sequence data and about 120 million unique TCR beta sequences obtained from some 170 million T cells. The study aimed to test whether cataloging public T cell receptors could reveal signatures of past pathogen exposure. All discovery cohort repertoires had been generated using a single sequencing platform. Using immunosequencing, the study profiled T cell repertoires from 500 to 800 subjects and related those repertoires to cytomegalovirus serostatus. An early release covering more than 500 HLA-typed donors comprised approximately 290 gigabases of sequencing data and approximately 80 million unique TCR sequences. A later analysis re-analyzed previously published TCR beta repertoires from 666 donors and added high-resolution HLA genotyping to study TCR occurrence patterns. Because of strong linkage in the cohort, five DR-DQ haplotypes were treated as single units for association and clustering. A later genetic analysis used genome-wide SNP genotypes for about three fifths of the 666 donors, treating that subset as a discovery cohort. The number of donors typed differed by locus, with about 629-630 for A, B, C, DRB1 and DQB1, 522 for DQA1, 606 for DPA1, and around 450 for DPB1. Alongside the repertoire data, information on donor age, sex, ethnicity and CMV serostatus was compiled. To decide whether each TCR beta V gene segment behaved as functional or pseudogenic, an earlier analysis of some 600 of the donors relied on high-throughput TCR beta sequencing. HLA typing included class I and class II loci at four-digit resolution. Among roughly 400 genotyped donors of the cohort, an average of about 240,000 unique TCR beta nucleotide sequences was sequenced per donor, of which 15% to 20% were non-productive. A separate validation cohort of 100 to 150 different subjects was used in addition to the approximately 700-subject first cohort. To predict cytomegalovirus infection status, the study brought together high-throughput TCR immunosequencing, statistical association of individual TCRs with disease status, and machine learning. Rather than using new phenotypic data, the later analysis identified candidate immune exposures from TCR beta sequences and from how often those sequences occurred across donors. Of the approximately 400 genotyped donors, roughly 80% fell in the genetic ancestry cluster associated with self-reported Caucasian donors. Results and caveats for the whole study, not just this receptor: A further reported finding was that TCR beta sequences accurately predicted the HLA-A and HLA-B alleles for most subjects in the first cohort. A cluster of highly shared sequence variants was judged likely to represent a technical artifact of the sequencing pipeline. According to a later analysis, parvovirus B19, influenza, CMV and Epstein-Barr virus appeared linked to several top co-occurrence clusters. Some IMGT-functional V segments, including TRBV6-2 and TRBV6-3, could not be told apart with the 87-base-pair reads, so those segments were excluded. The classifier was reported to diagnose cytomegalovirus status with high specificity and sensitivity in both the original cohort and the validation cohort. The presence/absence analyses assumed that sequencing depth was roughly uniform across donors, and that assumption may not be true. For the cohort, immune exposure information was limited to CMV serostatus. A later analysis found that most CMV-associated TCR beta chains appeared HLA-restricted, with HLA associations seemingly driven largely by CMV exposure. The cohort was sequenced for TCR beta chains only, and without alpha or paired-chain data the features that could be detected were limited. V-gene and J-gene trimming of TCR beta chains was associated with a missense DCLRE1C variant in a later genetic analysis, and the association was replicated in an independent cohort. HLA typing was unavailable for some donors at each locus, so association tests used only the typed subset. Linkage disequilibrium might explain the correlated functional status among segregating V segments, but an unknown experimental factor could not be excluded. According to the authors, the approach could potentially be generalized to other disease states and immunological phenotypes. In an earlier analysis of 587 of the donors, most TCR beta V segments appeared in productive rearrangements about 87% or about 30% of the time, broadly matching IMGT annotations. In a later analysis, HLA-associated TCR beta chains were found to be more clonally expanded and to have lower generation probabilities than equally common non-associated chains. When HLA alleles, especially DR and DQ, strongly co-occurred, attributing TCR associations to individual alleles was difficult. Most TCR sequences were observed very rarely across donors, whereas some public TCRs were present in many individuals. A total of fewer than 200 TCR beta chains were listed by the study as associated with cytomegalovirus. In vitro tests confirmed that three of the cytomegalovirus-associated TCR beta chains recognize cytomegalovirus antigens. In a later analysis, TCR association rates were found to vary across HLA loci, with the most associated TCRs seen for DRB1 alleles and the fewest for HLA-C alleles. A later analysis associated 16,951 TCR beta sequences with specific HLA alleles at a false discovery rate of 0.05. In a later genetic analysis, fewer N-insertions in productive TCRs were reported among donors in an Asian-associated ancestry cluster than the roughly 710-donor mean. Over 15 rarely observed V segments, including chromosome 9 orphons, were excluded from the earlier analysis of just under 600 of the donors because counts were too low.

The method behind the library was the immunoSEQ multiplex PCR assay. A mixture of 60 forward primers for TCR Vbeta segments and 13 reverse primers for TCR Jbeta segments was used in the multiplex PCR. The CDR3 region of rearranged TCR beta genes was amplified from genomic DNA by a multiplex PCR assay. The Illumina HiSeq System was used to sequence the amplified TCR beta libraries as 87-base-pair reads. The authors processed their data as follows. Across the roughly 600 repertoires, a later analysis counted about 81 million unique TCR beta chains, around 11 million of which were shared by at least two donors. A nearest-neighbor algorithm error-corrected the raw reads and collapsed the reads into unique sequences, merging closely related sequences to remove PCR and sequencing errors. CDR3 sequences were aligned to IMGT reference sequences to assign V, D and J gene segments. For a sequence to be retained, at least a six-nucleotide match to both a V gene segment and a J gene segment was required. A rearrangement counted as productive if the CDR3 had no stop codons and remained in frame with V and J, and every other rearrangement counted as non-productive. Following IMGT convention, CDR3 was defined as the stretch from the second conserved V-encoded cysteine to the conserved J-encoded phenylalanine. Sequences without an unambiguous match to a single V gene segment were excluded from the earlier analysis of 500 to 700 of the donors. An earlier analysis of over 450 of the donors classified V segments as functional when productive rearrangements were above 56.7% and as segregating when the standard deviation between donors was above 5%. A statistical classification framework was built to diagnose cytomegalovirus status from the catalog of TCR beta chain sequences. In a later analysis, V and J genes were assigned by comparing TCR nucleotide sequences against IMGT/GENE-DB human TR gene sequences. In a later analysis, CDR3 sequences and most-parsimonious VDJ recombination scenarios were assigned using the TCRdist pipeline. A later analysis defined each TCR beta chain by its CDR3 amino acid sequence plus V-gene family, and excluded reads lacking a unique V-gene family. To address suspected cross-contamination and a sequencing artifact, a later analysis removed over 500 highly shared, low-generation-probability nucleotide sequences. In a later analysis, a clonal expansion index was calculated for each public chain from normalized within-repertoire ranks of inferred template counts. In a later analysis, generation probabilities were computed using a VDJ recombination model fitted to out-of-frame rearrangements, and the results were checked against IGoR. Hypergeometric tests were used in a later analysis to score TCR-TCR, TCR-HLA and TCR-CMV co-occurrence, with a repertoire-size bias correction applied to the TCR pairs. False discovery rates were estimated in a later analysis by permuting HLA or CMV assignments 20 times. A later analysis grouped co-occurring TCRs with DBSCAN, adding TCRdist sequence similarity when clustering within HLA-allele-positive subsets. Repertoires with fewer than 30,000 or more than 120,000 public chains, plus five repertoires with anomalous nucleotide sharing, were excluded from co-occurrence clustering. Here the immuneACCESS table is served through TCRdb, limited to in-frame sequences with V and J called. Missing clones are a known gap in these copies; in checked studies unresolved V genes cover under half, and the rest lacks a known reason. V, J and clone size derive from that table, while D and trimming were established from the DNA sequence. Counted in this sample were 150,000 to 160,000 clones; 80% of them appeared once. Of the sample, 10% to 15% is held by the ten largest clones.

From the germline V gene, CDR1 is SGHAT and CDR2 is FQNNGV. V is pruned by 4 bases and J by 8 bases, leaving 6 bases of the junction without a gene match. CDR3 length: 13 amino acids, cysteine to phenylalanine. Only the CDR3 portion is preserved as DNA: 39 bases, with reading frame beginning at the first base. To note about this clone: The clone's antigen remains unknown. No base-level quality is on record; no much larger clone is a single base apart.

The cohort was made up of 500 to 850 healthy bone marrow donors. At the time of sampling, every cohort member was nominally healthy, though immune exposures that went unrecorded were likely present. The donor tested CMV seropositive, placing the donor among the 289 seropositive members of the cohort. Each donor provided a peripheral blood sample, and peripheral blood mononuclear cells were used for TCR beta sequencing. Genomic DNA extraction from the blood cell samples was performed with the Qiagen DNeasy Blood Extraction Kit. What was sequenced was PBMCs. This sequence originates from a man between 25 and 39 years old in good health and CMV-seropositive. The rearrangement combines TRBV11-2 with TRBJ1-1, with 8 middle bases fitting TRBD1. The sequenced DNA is TGTGCCAGCAGCTCACCGGGACAGGTAGAAGCTTTCTTT. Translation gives CASSSPGQVEAFF.